Each of the 24 T cell receptor beta chains below was sequenced from the same sample in a study of cytomegalovirus exposure and HLA in healthy donors. A multiplex PCR was run with 60 Vbeta primers and 13 Jbeta primers. Produced via immunoSEQ multiplex PCR; TCRdb's table is partial and in-frame only. The data show roughly 120,000 clones, around 80% seen once. Sequencing input: PBMCs. These receptors were taken from a woman under 30 in good health and CMV-seropositive.

The chain couples TRBV9 to TRBJ2-1, with 8 bases matching TRBD2. CDR1 is SGDLS and CDR2 is YYNGEE in the germline V gene. This CDR3 contains 15 residues. The trim removed 6 bases at V and 4 bases at J, leaving 9 bases unmatched. This CDR3 is CASTKLADQYNEQFF. The CDR3 DNA sequence: TGTGCCAGCACCAAACTAGCGGACCAGTACAATGAGCAGTTCTTC.

The V and J genes are TRBV5-1 and TRBJ1-1; D is uncertain. The V end was cut by 4 bases, the J end by 3 bases, with 13 bases between. CDR1 and CDR2 (germline): SGHRS, YFSETQ. This CDR3 region has 14 residues. CDR3: CASSLLSLDTEAFF. CDR3 sequence (DNA): TGCGCCAGCAGCCTCCTGAGCCTCGACACTGAAGCTTTCTTT.

Points on this clone: A junction end diverges from the germline sequence, so it may reflect a read error. The V call is TRBV7-9, the J call TRBJ2-1; 9 nucleotides align to TRBD1. Germline CDR1 SEHNR, CDR2 FQNEAQ (reference sequence). The CDR3 runs to 16 residues. The CDR3 spells CSSSLDPGQGLNEQFF. The CDR3 DNA follows: TGTTCCAGCAGCTTGGATCCGGGACAGGGTTTGAATGAGCAGTTCTTC.

The CDR3 protein is CASSLNRGYEQYF. Written as DNA, the CDR3 is TGTGCCAGCAGCTTAAACAGGGGTTACGAGCAGTACTTC. The chain couples TRBV11-2 to TRBJ2-7; 7 nucleotides line up with TRBD1. CDR3 length: 13 residues. CDR1 and CDR2 (germline): SGHAT, FQNNGV. With 2 bases clipped from V and 4 bases from J, the junction kept 2 bases outside the gene matches.

V usage is TRBV27 and J usage is TRBJ2-7, with 7 bases aligning to TRBD2. V shed 2 bases and J 3 bases; nucleotides not matched to a gene: 4. The CDR3 totals 14 residues. Germline V gives CDR1 MNHEY, CDR2 SMNVEV (reference sequence). The CDR3 coding sequence is TGTGCCAGCAGTTTAGGACTAGACCACTACGAGCAGTACTTC. Protein sequence: CASSLGLDHYEQYF.

For this clone: Germline is not matched at one junction end, which may reflect a read error. The genes are TRBV7-7 and TRBJ2-7; D is perhaps TRBD2 (5 bases). Looked up from germline, CDR1 is SSHAT and CDR2 is FNYEAQ (reference sequence). CDR3 length: 13 amino acids. CDR3 bases: TGTGCTAGCAGCGCGGCAGGAGGCTACGAGCAGTACTTC. As protein: CASSAAGGYEQYF.

This clone was seen only once. V is TRBV5-5 and J is TRBJ2-3, with D perhaps matching TRBD2 (6 bases). Germline V lookup: CDR1 SGHKS, CDR2 YYEKEE (reference sequence). V was pared by 3 bases and J by 7 bases, with 15 bases between. The CDR3 spans 14 residues. CDR3 region: CASSSEDSGYTQYF. In DNA form, the CDR3 reads TGTGCCAGCAGCTCGGAGGATAGCGGATATACGCAGTATTTT. The variable domain in full, completed from reference TRBV5-5 and TRBJ2-3, reads DAGVTQSPTHLIKTRGQQVTLRCSPISGHKSVSWYQQVLGQGPQFIFQYYEKEERGRGNFPDRFSARQFPNYSSELNVNALLLGDSALYLCASSSEDSGYTQYFGPGTRLTVL.

V usage is TRBV7-9 and J usage is TRBJ1-2; D is possibly TRBD1 (6 bases). Germline CDR1 is SEHNR and CDR2 is FQNEAQ (reference sequence). Trimming pared 5 bases from V and 6 bases from J, leaving 19 bases between. This CDR3 is built from 15 residues. CDR3 sequence: CASSTGRGAADGYTF. As DNA, the CDR3 is TGTGCCAGCAGCACAGGACGGGGGGCGGCCGATGGCTACACCTTC.

V and J are TRBV7-2 and TRBJ2-5; 13 bases map to TRBD2. CDR3 length: 15 residues. Per the germline V gene, CDR1 is SGHTA and CDR2 is FQGNSA. Trimming removed 5 bases from V and 2 bases from J; junction bases left unmatched: 2. The CDR3 region is CASSELAGGQETQYF. CDR3 DNA: TGTGCCAGCAGCGAACTAGCGGGGGGGCAAGAGACCCAGTACTTC. The full variable domain, with the rest looked up from reference TRBV7-2 and TRBJ2-5, is GAGVSQSPSNKVTEKGKDVELRCDPISGHTALYWYRQSLGQGLEFLIYFQGNSAPDKSGLPSDRFSAERTGGSVSTLTIQRTQQEDSAVYLCASSELAGGQETQYFGPGTRLLVL.

V usage is TRBV9 and J usage is TRBJ2-5; 8 bases map to TRBD1. The length of the CDR3 is 16 residues. Germline V gene lookup returns CDR1 SGDLS and CDR2 YYNGEE. V shed 0 bases and J 4 bases; nucleotides not matched to a gene: 8. Here the CDR3 reads CASSVAGRGHGETQYF. CDR3 DNA sequence: TGTGCCAGCAGCGTAGCTGGCAGGGGGCATGGAGAGACCCAGTACTTC. Using reference TRBV9 and TRBJ2-5 for the parts outside the CDR3, the full variable domain is DSGVTQTPKHLITATGQRVTLRCSPRSGDLSVYWYQQSLDQGLQFLIQYYNGEERAKGNILERFSAQQFPDLHSELNLSSLELGDSALYFCASSVAGRGHGETQYFGPGTRLLVL.

Only one count was recorded for this clone. One junction end does not reproduce the germline sequence, and a read error may be involved. The chain has TRBV28 and TRBJ2-7; D possibly corresponds to TRBD1 (6 bases). The CDR3 is 12 amino acids. Germline CDR1 MDHEN, CDR2 SYDVKM. The CDR3 bases are TGTGTCAGCAGTTCCGCAGGGGACGAGCAGTACTTC. It codes for CVSSSAGDEQYF. Variable domain in full (rest from reference TRBV28 and TRBJ2-7): DVKVTQSSRYLVKRTGEKVFLECVQDMDHENMFWYRQDPGLGLRLIYFSYDVKMKEKGDIPEGYSVSREKKERFSLILESASTNQTSMYLCVSSSAGDEQYFGPGTRLTVT.

The chain has TRBV7-9 and TRBJ2-3; 8 bases fit TRBD1. The germline V gene encodes CDR1 SEHNR and CDR2 FQNEAQ (reference sequence). The CDR3 is 17 amino acids. Germline trimming cut 4 bases from V and 1 base from J; bases unmatched to any gene: 10. Here the CDR3 DNA reads TGTGCCAGCAGCTCTTTTCCAGGGGGCTTTGGCACAGATACGCAGTATTTT. This encodes CASSSFPGGFGTDTQYF.

This chain connects TRBV19 to TRBJ1-2; 8 bases match TRBD1. This CDR3 has 14 amino acids. Trimming took 7 bases from V and 4 from J; bases not matched to a gene: 8. Germline V gene sequence: CDR1 LNHDA, CDR2 SQIVND (reference sequence). CDR3 bases: TGTGCCAGTACAACTCCCGGACAGGGCTATGGCTACACCTTC. Its translation: CASTTPGQGYGYTF. Drawing the rest from reference TRBV19 and TRBJ1-2, the complete variable domain is DGGITQSPKYLFRKEGQNVTLSCEQNLNHDAMYWYRQDPGQGLRLIYYSQIVNDFQKGDIAEGYSVSREKKESFPLTVTSAQKNPTAFYLCASTTPGQGYGYTFGSGTRLTVV.

This chain uses TRBV19 with TRBJ2-5, with D unresolved. V lost 6 bases and J lost 4, with 15 bases in between. The CDR3 is 14 residues long. The germline V gene has CDR1 LNHDA and CDR2 SQIVND (reference sequence). In nucleotides, the CDR3 is TGTGCCAGTAGAGACACCTCCCTTGGAGAGACCCAGTACTTC. This codes for CASRDTSLGETQYF.

The J gene is TRBJ1-5, the V gene TRBV5-1, with D tentatively TRBD1 (5 bases). V was clipped by 0 bases and J by 4 bases, with 8 bases between them. Germline lookup yields CDR1 SGHRS and CDR2 YFSETQ. The CDR3 loop spans 14 amino acids. The DNA for the CDR3 is TGCGCCAGCAGCTTGGACGGGGGTAATCAGCCCCAGCATTTT. Protein sequence: CASSLDGGNQPQHF.

J is TRBJ2-3 and V is TRBV9; the D is unclear. Trimming pared 0 bases from V and 1 base from J, leaving 9 bases between. The CDR3 length is 15 residues. Germline CDR1 is SGDLS and CDR2 is YYNGEE. CDR3 loop: CASSVGLWGTDTQYF. The CDR3 DNA follows: TGTGCCAGCAGCGTAGGACTCTGGGGCACAGATACGCAGTATTTT.

The rearrangement uses TRBV25-1 and TRBJ2-5, with 7 positions matching TRBD1. Unmatched junction bases numbered 8, after V lost 5 bases and J lost 2 bases. This CDR3 has 15 amino acids. Germline V gene lookup returns CDR1 MGHDK and CDR2 SYGVNS. The CDR3 region is CASSTDRELQETQYF. In DNA, the CDR3 is TGTGCCAGCAGTACTGACAGGGAACTACAAGAGACCCAGTACTTC.

This clone showed up just a few times. The V gene is TRBV5-6, the J gene TRBJ2-7, with 10 bases that match TRBD1. The CDR3 spans 14 residues. CDR1 is SGHDT, CDR2 YYEEEE, per germline. Unmatched junction bases numbered 3, after V lost 0 bases and J lost 6 bases. CDR3 region: CASSLGRTGGEQYF. In DNA, the CDR3 is TGTGCCAGCAGCTTGGGAAGGACAGGGGGCGAGCAGTACTTC.

The V and J genes are TRBV19 and TRBJ1-1; D call uncertain. Germline V gives CDR1 LNHDA, CDR2 SQIVND (reference sequence). With 3 bases removed from V and 1 base from J, the gap between germline ends came to 9 bases. The CDR3 has 14 amino acids. For the CDR3, the DNA is TGTGCCAGTAGTATGGTAGGAGGGAACACTGAAGCTTTCTTT. Protein product: CASSMVGGNTEAFF.

The chain joins TRBV5-4 to TRBJ2-7, with 7 bases fitting TRBD1. Germline CDR1 reads SGHNT; CDR2 reads YYREEE (reference sequence). The CDR3 consists of 15 residues. V lost 0 bases, J lost 1 base, and 4 bases stayed unmatched. CDR3 residues: CASSLAGRGSYEQYF. Written as DNA, the CDR3 is TGTGCCAGCAGCTTGGCCGGCAGGGGGTCCTACGAGCAGTACTTC.

V is TRBV12-1 and J is TRBJ1-2. TRBV12-1 is given as a pseudogene. The CDR3 has 16 residues. Written as DNA, the CDR3 is TGTGCCAGCAGAGACCTAGGTCCCTCAGCTAACTATGGCTACACCTTC. Its translation: CASRDLGPSANYGYTF.

The chain couples TRBV12-5 to TRBJ2-5, with 12 bases lining up with TRBD1. Trimming removed 0 bases from V and 5 bases from J; junction bases left unmatched: 7. The germline V gene encodes CDR1 LGHNT and CDR2 FRNRAP. The CDR3 is 17 amino acids. The CDR3 DNA follows: TGTGCTAGTGGTTTGGTCGAAGGGACAGGGGGCGGGGAGACCCAGTACTTC. Protein: CASGLVEGTGGGETQYF.

Note on this clone: The sample holds other DNA sequences that translate to the same CDR3. V and J are TRBV2 and TRBJ1-5; weak D call: TRBD1 (5 bases). The CDR3 extends over 13 amino acids. The V end was cut by 4 bases, the J end by 4 bases, with 8 bases between. Germline V gene lookup returns CDR1 SNHLY and CDR2 FYNNEI. As DNA, the CDR3 is TGTGCCAGCAGTGGGGGGGGTAATCAGCCCCAGCATTTT. Translating it yields CASSGGGNQPQHF.

The chain combines TRBV4-1 with TRBJ2-5; 8 bases are shared with TRBD2. This CDR3 is built from 15 residues. CDR1 and CDR2 (germline): MGHRA, YSYEKL. V shed 4 bases, J shed 2 bases, and the junction held 6 bases outside the gene matches. The CDR3 DNA reads as TGCGCCAGCAGCCGACTAGCGATGGTTCAAGAGACCCAGTACTTC. Amino acids: CASSRLAMVQETQYF.